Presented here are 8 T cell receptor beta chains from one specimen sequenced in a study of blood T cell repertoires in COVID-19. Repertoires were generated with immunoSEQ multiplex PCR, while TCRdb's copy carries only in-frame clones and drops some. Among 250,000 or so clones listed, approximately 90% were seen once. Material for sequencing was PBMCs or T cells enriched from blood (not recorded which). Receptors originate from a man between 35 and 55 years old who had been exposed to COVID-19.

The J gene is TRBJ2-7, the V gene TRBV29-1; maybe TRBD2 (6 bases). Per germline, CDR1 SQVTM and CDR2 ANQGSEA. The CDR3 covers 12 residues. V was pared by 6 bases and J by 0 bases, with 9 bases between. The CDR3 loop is CSVWTNSYEQYF. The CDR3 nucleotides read TGCAGCGTGTGGACTAACTCCTACGAGCAGTACTTC.

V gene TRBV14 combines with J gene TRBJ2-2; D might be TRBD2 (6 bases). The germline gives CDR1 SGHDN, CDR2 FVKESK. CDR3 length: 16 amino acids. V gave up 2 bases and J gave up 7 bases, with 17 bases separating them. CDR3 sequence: CASSQFLASAGGELFF. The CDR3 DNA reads TGTGCCAGCAGCCAATTTCTGGCTAGCGCGGGCGGGGAGCTGTTTTTT. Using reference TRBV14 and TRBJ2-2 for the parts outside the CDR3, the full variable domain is EAGVTQFPSHSVIEKGQTVTLRCDPISGHDNLYWYRRVMGKEIKFLLHFVKESKQDESGMPNNRFLAERTGGTYSTLKVQPAELEDSGVYFCASSQFLASAGGELFFGEGSRLTVL.

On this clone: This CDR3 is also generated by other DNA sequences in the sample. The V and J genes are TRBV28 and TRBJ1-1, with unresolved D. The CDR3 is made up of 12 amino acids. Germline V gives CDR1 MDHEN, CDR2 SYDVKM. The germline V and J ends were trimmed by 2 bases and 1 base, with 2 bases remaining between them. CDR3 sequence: CASSLRNTEAFF. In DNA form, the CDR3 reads TGTGCCAGCAGTTTACGGAACACTGAAGCTTTCTTT. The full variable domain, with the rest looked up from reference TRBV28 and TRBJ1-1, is DVKVTQSSRYLVKRTGEKVFLECVQDMDHENMFWYRQDPGLGLRLIYFSYDVKMKEKGDIPEGYSVSREKKERFSLILESASTNQTSMYLCASSLRNTEAFFGQGTRLTVV.

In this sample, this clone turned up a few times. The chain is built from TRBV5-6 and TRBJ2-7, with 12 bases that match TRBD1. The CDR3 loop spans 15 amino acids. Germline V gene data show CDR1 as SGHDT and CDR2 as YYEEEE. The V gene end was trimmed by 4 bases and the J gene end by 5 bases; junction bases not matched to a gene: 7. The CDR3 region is CASSGDGTGGHEQYF. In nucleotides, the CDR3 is TGTGCCAGCAGCGGGGACGGGACAGGGGGCCACGAGCAGTACTTC.

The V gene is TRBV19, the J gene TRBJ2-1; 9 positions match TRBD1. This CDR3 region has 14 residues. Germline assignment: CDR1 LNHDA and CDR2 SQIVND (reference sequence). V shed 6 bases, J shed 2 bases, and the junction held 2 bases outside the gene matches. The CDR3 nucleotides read TGTGCCAGTAGGGGGACAGGGCCCTACAATGAGCAGTTCTTC. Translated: CASRGTGPYNEQFF.

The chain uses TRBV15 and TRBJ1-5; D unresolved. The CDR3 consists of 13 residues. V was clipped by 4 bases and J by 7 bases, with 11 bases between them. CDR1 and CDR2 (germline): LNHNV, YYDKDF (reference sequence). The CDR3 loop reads CATSIDNGQPQHF. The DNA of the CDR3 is TGTGCCACCAGCATCGACAACGGCCAGCCCCAGCATTTT.

The CDR3 DNA reads TGTGCCACCCGACAGGGGGTATCGGTGAACACCGGGGAGCTGTTTTTT. Protein product: CATRQGVSVNTGELFF. The V and J genes are TRBV27 and TRBJ2-2; TRBD1 matches 9 bases. Trimming removed 10 bases from V and 1 base from J; junction bases left unmatched: 10. The V gene's germline CDR1 is MNHEY and CDR2 SMNVEV (reference sequence). The CDR3 has 16 amino acids.

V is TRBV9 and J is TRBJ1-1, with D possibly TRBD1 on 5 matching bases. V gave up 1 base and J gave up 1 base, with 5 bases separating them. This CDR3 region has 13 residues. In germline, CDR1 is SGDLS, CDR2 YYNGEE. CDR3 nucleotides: TGTGCCAGCAGCGTACAGGGGAACACTGAAGCTTTCTTT. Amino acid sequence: CASSVQGNTEAFF.